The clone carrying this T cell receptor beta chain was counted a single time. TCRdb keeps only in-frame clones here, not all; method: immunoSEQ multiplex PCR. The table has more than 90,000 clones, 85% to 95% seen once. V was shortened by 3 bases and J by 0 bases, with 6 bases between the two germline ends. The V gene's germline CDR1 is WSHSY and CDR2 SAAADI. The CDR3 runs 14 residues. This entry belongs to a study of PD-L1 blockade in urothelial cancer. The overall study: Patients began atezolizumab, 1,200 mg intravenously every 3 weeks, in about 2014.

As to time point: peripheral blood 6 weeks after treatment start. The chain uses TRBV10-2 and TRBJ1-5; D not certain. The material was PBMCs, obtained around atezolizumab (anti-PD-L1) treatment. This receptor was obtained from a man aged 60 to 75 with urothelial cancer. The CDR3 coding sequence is TGCGCCAGCAGTGAATCCGGTAGCAATCAGCCCCAGCATTTT. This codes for CASSESGSNQPQHF.